This TCR beta chain was sequenced during a study of CXCR3-negative and CXCR3-positive naive CD8 T cells. The libraries of TRB cDNA were prepared using 5' RACE with UMI labels. TCRdb reprocessed the 5' RACE reads; each CDR3 protein has one entry and no DNA is given. The data show some 41,000 distinct CDR3 sequences, and the top ten clones hold about 11%. CDR1 and CDR2 (germline): MDHEN, SYDVKM. The CDR3 is made up of 15 amino acids. This receptor was identified in a human donor in good health. Some clones in this sample may be carry-over from other donors' samples. The sequencing sample was made of memory CD8+ T cells from blood. The rearrangement links TRBV28 to TRBJ2-2; lacking DNA, the TRBD1 call made by TCRdb goes unchecked. CDR3: CASSSGQGVTGELFF.